A single sample is the source of the 31 T cell receptor beta chains below, sequenced in a study of read filtering for tumor transcriptome and immune sequencing. The library was built from around 380 ng RNA with molecular barcoded adaptors for alpha/delta and beta/gamma chains. One entry per CDR3 protein results from TCRdb running MiXCR on the reads. The table lists 55,000 to 60,000 distinct CDR3 sequences, more than 9% of them singletons, with roughly 17% in the top ten. The sample comprised a population of CD138-negative cells sorted from bone marrow. The source of these receptors is a donor aged 40 or over with multiple myeloma.

This clonotype was counted only a few times. A read error may explain this, as a much larger clone is one base away. The final CDR3 position lacks the conserved phenylalanine or tryptophan, pointing to a likely read error. The CDR3 DNA follows: TGTGCCAGCAGCTCTCAGGACCTCGTAGAGACCCAGTACCTC. Protein sequence: CASSSQDLVETQYL. This sequence joins TRBV12-3 or TRBV12-4 and TRBJ2-5; D not certain. Trimming took 6 bases from V and 4 from J, leaving 15 bases between them. The CDR3 consists of 14 residues.

This clonotype was counted ten times or more. V is TRBV19 and J is TRBJ2-1, with TRBD1 matching over 7 bases. V lost 7 bases to trimming and J lost 9 bases; unmatched junction nucleotides: 6. The germline V gene encodes CDR1 LNHDA and CDR2 SQIVND (reference sequence). This CDR3 is 12 amino acids long. CDR3 amino acids: CASTDRELEQFF. Written as DNA, the CDR3 is TGTGCCAGTACCGACAGGGAGCTTGAGCAGTTCTTC.

At least ten counts were recorded for this clonotype. The chain combines TRBV28 with TRBJ2-7, with 8 bases lining up with TRBD1. The CDR3 consists of 13 residues. Germline-derived CDR1 and CDR2 are MDHEN and SYDVKM. Trimming cost V 6 bases and J 6 bases; bases outside gene matches: 7. The CDR3: CASSPRTGREQYF. The CDR3 nucleotides read TGTGCCAGCAGCCCCCGGACAGGGCGCGAGCAGTACTTC.

Ten or more counts support this clonotype. The rearrangement uses TRBV7-8 and TRBJ1-4; 9 nucleotides line up with TRBD1. Germline V CDR1 and CDR2: SGHVS, FQNEAQ. V was clipped by 5 bases and J by 7 bases; unmatched bases: 8. CDR3 length equals 15 residues. CDR3 bases: TGTGCCAGCAGCCAAAACAGGGGGCGTAGTGAAAAACTGTTTTTT. Protein sequence: CASSQNRGRSEKLFF.

This clonotype was counted only a few times. The gene calls are TRBV7-3 and TRBJ1-1; no clear D. Germline V gives CDR1 SGHTA, CDR2 FQGTGA. The CDR3 length is 13 residues. With 3 bases removed from V and 6 bases from J, the gap between germline ends came to 11 bases. This CDR3 reads CASSLLSSSEAFF. CDR3 in DNA: TGTGCCAGCAGCTTGTTATCTAGCTCTGAAGCTTTCTTT.

As concerns this clonotype: A read error may be the cause here, since a much bigger clone is one base away. V and J are TRBV20-1 and TRBJ2-3, with 8 bases lining up with TRBD1. There are 14 residues in the CDR3. CDR1 and CDR2 from the germline V gene are DFQATT and SNEGSKA (reference sequence). The CDR3 loop reads CRARDDRGGDTQYF. CDR3 nucleotides: TGCCGTGCTAGGGACGACAGGGGAGGAGATACGCAGTATTTT.

This clonotype was seen a handful of times. V usage is TRBV6-1 and J usage is TRBJ2-5; TRBD2 matches at 7 bases. Germline loops: CDR1 MNHNS, CDR2 SASEGT. J gave up 2 bases and V 2 bases, and 8 bases lay outside the gene matches. This CDR3 contains 16 residues. The CDR3 DNA reads TGTGCCAGCAGTGAACATGGACTAGGAGGACAAGAGACCCAGTACTTC. Its protein is CASSEHGLGGQETQYF.

Many counts were recorded for this clonotype. This chain joins TRBV20-1 and TRBJ2-1; 10 bases are shared with TRBD1. The CDR3 totals 16 residues. Germline values: CDR1 DFQATT, CDR2 SNEGSKA (reference sequence). V dropped 1 base and J dropped 3; count of bases not matched to a gene: 6. Written as DNA, the CDR3 is TGCAGTGCTAGAGGTAGAGGGACAGGGGTCTACAATGAGCAGTTCTTC. It translates to CSARGRGTGVYNEQFF.

This clonotype was found a few times. J is TRBJ2-4 and V is TRBV6-5; tentatively, D is TRBD2 (7 bases). The CDR3 consists of 15 residues. CDR1 is MNHEY, CDR2 SVGAGI, per germline. The V gene lost 5 bases and the J gene lost 3 bases, with 14 bases spanning the gap. CDR3 protein: CASSGAGEGKNIQYF. The CDR3, as DNA: TGTGCCAGCAGTGGAGCAGGGGAGGGCAAAAACATTCAGTACTTC.

Concerning this clonotype itself: A much larger clone is a single base away; this may be a read error. The chain joins TRBV7-3 to TRBJ2-3; tentative D call: TRBD2 (5 bases). CDR3 size: 13 residues. The V gene lost 4 bases and the J gene lost 4 bases, with 9 bases spanning the gap. Germline V gives CDR1 SGHTA, CDR2 FQGTGA. The CDR3 reads CASSSTGSDTQYF. In DNA form, the CDR3 reads TGTGCCAGCAGCTCTACGGGGTCAGATACGCAGTATTTT.

The sample holds many counts of this clonotype. The chain uses TRBV6-5 and TRBJ1-1, with TRBD1 matching 9 bases. The CDR3 length is 15 residues. Looked up from germline, CDR1 is MNHEY and CDR2 is SVGAGI. The junction had 7 bases not matched to a gene; V was cut back by 5 bases and J by 3 bases. The CDR3 sequence: CASSRSRTGDTEAFF. As DNA, the CDR3 is TGTGCCAGCAGTAGATCTCGGACAGGGGACACTGAAGCTTTCTTT.

This clonotype was detected many times. V gene TRBV7-9 combines with J gene TRBJ2-7; D possibly corresponds to TRBD1 (5 bases). Looked up from germline, CDR1 is SEHNR and CDR2 is FQNEAQ (reference sequence). V lost 4 bases and J 5 bases, leaving 12 bases between the germline ends. CDR3 length equals 13 residues. Here the CDR3 reads CASSYPGIHEQYF. CDR3 bases: TGTGCCAGCAGCTACCCAGGGATTCACGAGCAGTACTTC.

There are many counts of this clonotype. The CDR3 coding sequence is TGTGCCAGCAGCTTGCAGGACCGGGTGGCAGATACGCAGTATTTT. It codes for CASSLQDRVADTQYF. The chain recombines TRBV5-4 with TRBJ2-3; D not certain. V lost 1 base to trimming and J lost 4 bases, with 13 bases between them. CDR3 length: 15 residues. Looked up from germline, CDR1 is SGHNT and CDR2 is YYREEE (reference sequence).

This clonotype was observed many times. This chain links TRBV5-1 with TRBJ1-1; D perhaps matches TRBD1 (6 bases). This CDR3 comprises 14 residues. The V gene's germline CDR1 is SGHRS and CDR2 YFSETQ. Trimming stripped 0 bases from V and 1 base from J, with 7 bases between. CDR3 protein: CASSLAGANTEAFF. CDR3 nucleotide sequence: TGCGCCAGCAGCTTGGCAGGGGCGAACACTGAAGCTTTCTTT.

This clonotype turned up a few times. The chain couples TRBV20-1 to TRBJ1-1; D unclear. The V and J ends lost 5 bases and 3 bases respectively, with 16 bases between them. From germline, CDR1 is DFQATT and CDR2 SNEGSKA (reference sequence). CDR3 length equals 14 residues. CDR3 sequence (DNA): TGCAGTGCTGGCTCAGGATTGGTTTACACTGAAGCTTTCTTT. Translating it yields CSAGSGLVYTEAFF.

This clonotype was seen repeatedly, ten times or more. This chain connects TRBV4-1 to TRBJ2-1, with D maybe TRBD2 (5 bases). The CDR3 totals 15 residues. Germline V gene sequence: CDR1 MGHRA, CDR2 YSYEKL. V was trimmed by 3 bases and J by 9 bases, leaving 18 bases between them. The CDR3 loop is CASSQSIGLASEQFF. In nucleotides, the CDR3 is TGCGCCAGCAGCCAGTCGATTGGACTGGCTAGTGAGCAGTTCTTC.

This clonotype was seen a few times. The chain couples TRBV12-3 or TRBV12-4 to TRBJ1-5; TRBD1 aligns across 7 bases. The CDR3 consists of 15 residues. The V gene end was trimmed by 5 bases and the J gene end by 6 bases; junction bases not matched to a gene: 10. CDR3 in DNA: TGTGCCAGCAGTCAACAGGGGATCCAGGGTCAGCCCCAGCATTTT. Encoded protein: CASSQQGIQGQPQHF.

On this clonotype: A read error may be the cause here, since a much bigger clone is one base away. V is TRBV9 and J is TRBJ2-1; tentatively, D is TRBD2 (6 bases). Germline CDR1 is SGDLS and CDR2 is YYNGEE. The CDR3 has 17 amino acids. In DNA form, the CDR3 reads TGTGCCAGCAGCGTACCCGGGGGTACCAGCTCCTACAATGGGCAGTTCTTC. Encoded protein: CASSVPGGTSSYNGQFF.

This clonotype has at least ten counts. The J gene is TRBJ1-5, the V gene TRBV20-1, with D unclear. This CDR3 is 13 amino acids long. From germline, CDR1 is DFQATT and CDR2 SNEGSKA (reference sequence). Deletions cut 5 bases from V and 7 bases from J, with 15 bases between. CDR3: CSAVRGEDQPQHF. The CDR3 DNA reads TGCAGTGCTGTCCGGGGTGAGGACCAGCCCCAGCATTTT.

This clonotype turned up a few times. A much larger clone lies one base from this, so it may be a read error. The J gene is TRBJ2-5, the V gene TRBV20-1; TRBD2 aligns across 9 bases. This CDR3 is 14 amino acids long. Germline-derived CDR1 and CDR2 are DFQATT and SNEGSKA (reference sequence). Trimming removed 5 bases from V and 6 bases from J; junction bases left unmatched: 10. The CDR3 protein is CSALLAGALQTQYF. The CDR3 coding sequence is TGCAGTGCTCTTTTAGCGGGGGCTCTTCAGACCCAGTACTTC.

This clonotype was counted at least ten times. The V gene is TRBV24-1, the J gene TRBJ1-1; 7 bases agree with TRBD1. The CDR3 loop spans 15 amino acids. CDR1 is KGHDR, CDR2 SFDVKD, per germline. Germline trimming cut 7 bases from V and 4 bases from J; bases unmatched to any gene: 11. The chain's CDR3 is CATRGTGAEGTEAFF. CDR3 DNA: TGTGCCACCAGAGGAACAGGGGCCGAAGGCACTGAAGCTTTCTTT.

This clonotype was seen ten or more times. The gene calls are TRBV5-5 and TRBJ2-3; D gene ambiguous. The CDR3 runs 15 residues. The V end was cut by 0 bases, the J end by 3 bases, with 11 bases between. CDR1 is SGHKS, CDR2 YYEKEE, per germline (reference sequence). The CDR3 reads CASSLVRASTDTQYF. The CDR3 DNA reads as TGTGCCAGCAGCTTGGTTCGGGCATCAACAGATACGCAGTATTTT.

As to this clonotype: A much bigger clone sits one base away, suggesting this may be a read error. This chain uses TRBV20-1 with TRBJ2-3, with D perhaps TRBD1 (6 bases). The CDR3 spans 15 residues. Germline V gives CDR1 DFQATT, CDR2 SNEGSKA (reference sequence). V lost 1 base and J 4 bases, leaving 15 bases between the germline ends. CDR3 sequence (DNA): TGCAGTGCTAGAGTGCGTAGCAGGGGCGCAGATACGCAGTATTTT. It encodes CSARVRSRGADTQYF.

Only a few counts were recorded for this clonotype. A read error may explain this, as a much larger clone is one base away. The chain employs TRBV7-9 and TRBJ1-4, with TRBD1 identical over 7 bases. Unmatched junction bases numbered 6, after V lost 5 bases and J lost 6 bases. Germline V gene sequence: CDR1 SEHNR, CDR2 FQNEAQ (reference sequence). CDR3 length: 14 residues. The CDR3 DNA follows: TGTGCCAGCAGCAGCGGGACAGCTGATGAAAAACTGTTTTTT. Protein: CASSSGTADEKLFF.

Ten or more counts support this clonotype. V is TRBV5-1 and J is TRBJ1-1, with a weak D call TRBD1 (6 bases). Germline CDR1 and CDR2: SGHRS and YFSETQ. The ends were cut back, 0 bases at V and 5 bases at J, with 17 bases in the middle. The CDR3 extends over 16 amino acids. The CDR3 region is CASSLALRGAGTEAFF. For the CDR3, the DNA is TGCGCCAGCAGCTTGGCCCTCCGGGGGGCTGGAACTGAAGCTTTCTTT.

This clonotype was seen at least ten times. The chain uses TRBV4-1 and TRBJ1-5; 7 bases map to TRBD1. This CDR3 region has 17 residues. The ends lost 3 bases at V and 1 base at J; junction bases unmatched: 9. Germline V gives CDR1 MGHRA, CDR2 YSYEKL. This CDR3 reads CASSHKTGVGSNQPQHF. The CDR3 nucleotides are TGCGCCAGCAGCCACAAAACAGGGGTGGGGAGCAATCAGCCCCAGCATTTT.

This clonotype was counted only a few times. The chain couples TRBV6-2 or TRBV6-3 to TRBJ2-3, with TRBD2 as a possible D gene (7 bases). The CDR3 has 16 amino acids. Germline CDR1 and CDR2: MNHEY and SVGEGT. V lost 6 bases and J 4 bases, leaving 20 bases between the germline ends. As DNA, the CDR3 is TGTGCCAGCAGGATTGTTGGCGGGGGCCTGGCAGATACGCAGTATTTT. Translated, it gives CASRIVGGGLADTQYF.

The CDR3 reads CASSDGGAADTQYF. The CDR3 DNA reads as TGTGCCAGCAGTGACGGGGGGGCCGCAGATACGCAGTATTTT. The chain is built from TRBV6-5 and TRBJ2-3; 8 bases fit TRBD2. The germline gives CDR1 MNHEY, CDR2 SVGAGI. V shed 5 bases and J 4 bases; nucleotides not matched to a gene: 5. CDR3 length: 14 residues.

This clonotype was picked up a small number of times. This may arise from a read error, as a much more abundant clone is one base away. No conserved phenylalanine or tryptophan is present at the end of the CDR3, so a read error is the likely explanation. V is TRBV19 and J is TRBJ1-5; 9 positions agree with TRBD1. CDR3 length: 15 residues. Germline V CDR1 and CDR2: LNHDA, SQIVND (reference sequence). J was trimmed by 0 bases and V by 10 bases; bases with no gene match: 7. The CDR3 spells CATRDREYSNQPQHL. The CDR3 nucleotides are TGTGCCACCAGGGACAGGGAATATAGCAATCAGCCCCAGCATCTT.

This clonotype has at least ten counts. The chain has TRBV4-2 and TRBJ2-1; the match to TRBD2 covers 11 bases. Looked up from germline, CDR1 is LGHNA and CDR2 is YNFKEQ. The CDR3 is made up of 17 amino acids. V trimming: 3 bases; J trimming: 1 base; junction bases outside the gene matches: 5. The CDR3 sequence is CASSQIAGGPSYNEQFF. Written as DNA, the CDR3 is TGTGCCAGCAGCCAGATAGCGGGGGGGCCTTCCTACAATGAGCAGTTCTTC.

Points on this clonotype: This sequence may be a read error, since a much larger clone differs from it by one base. The chain employs TRBV3-1 and TRBJ2-5; D is uncertain. Looked up from germline, CDR1 is LGHDT and CDR2 is YNNKEL (reference sequence). V was cut by 4 bases and J by 3 bases, with 15 bases left in between. The CDR3 contains 15 residues. The DNA for the CDR3 is TGTGCCAGCAGCCGGATACAGATGATCAAAGAGACCCAGTACTTC. Its protein is CASSRIQMIKETQYF.